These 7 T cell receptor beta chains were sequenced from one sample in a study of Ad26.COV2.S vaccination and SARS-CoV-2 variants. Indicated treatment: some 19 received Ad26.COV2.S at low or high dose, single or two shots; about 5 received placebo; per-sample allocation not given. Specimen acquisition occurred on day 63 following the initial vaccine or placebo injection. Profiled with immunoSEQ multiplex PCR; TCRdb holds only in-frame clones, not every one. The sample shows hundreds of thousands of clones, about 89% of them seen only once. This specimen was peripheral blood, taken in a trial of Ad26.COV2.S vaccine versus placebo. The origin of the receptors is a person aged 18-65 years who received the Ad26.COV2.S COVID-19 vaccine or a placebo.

CDR3: CATSPRMNTEAFF. The DNA of the CDR3 is TGTGCCACCAGCCCCCGGATGAACACTGAAGCTTTCTTT. The J gene is TRBJ1-1, the V gene TRBV15, with D hard to call. Germline lookup yields CDR1 LNHNV and CDR2 YYDKDF (reference sequence). V dropped 5 bases and J dropped 0 bases, with 7 bases sitting between them. This CDR3 region has 13 residues.

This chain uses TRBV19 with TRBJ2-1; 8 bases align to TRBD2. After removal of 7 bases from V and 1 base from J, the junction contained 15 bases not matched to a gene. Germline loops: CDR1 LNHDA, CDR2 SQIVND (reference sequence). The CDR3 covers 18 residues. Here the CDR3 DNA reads TGTGCCAGTATGGGAGCGGGGGCGACCCGGGGGTCCTACAATGAGCAGTTCTTC. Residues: CASMGAGATRGSYNEQFF.

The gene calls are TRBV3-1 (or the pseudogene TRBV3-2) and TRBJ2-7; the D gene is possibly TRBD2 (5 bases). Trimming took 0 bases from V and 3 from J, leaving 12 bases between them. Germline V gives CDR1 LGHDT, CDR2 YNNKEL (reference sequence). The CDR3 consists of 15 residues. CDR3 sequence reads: CASSQEEVAFYEQYF. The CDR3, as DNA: TGTGCCAGCAGCCAAGAGGAGGTAGCTTTCTACGAGCAGTACTTC.

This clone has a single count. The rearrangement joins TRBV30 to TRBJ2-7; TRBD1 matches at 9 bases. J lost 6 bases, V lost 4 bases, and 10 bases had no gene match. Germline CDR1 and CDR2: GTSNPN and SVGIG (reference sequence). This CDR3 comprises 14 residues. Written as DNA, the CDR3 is TGTGCCTGGAACTCCGGGACAGGGACGTCCGAGCAGTACTTC. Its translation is CAWNSGTGTSEQYF.

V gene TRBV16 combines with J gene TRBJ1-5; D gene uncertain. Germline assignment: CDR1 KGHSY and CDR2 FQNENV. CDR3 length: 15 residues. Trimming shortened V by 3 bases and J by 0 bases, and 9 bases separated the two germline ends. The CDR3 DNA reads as TGTGCCAGCAGCCAGTCTGACCATAGCAATCAGCCCCAGCATTTT. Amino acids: CASSQSDHSNQPQHF.

As DNA, the CDR3 is TGTGCCAGCAGTTACTTGGCGGGGGTCACTGAAGCTTTCTTT. Its protein is CASSYLAGVTEAFF. The chain combines TRBV6-5 with TRBJ1-1; D perhaps matches TRBD1 (5 bases). The germline gives CDR1 MNHEY, CDR2 SVGAGI. The V and J ends lost 1 base and 4 bases respectively, with 10 bases between them. The CDR3 consists of 14 residues.

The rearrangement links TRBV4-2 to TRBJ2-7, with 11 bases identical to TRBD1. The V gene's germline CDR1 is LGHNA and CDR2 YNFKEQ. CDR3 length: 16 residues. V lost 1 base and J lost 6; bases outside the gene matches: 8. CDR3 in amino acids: CASSQGPGQGASEQYF. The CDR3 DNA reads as TGTGCCAGCAGCCAAGGGCCCGGACAGGGGGCGAGCGAGCAGTACTTC.